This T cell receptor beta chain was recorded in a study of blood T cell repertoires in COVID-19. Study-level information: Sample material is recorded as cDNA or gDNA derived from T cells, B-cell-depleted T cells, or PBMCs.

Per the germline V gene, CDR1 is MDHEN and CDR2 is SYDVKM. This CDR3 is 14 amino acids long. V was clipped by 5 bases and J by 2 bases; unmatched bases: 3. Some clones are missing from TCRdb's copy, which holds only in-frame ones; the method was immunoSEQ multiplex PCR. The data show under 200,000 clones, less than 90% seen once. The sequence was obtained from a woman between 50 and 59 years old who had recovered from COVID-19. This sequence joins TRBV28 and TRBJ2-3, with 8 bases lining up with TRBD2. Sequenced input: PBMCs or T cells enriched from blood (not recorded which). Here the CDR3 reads CASSKRGNTDTQYF. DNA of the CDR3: TGTGCCAGCAGTAAGCGGGGGAACACAGATACGCAGTATTTT.